These 25 T cell receptor beta chains originate from one sample sequenced in a study of T-cell memory formation after mild COVID-19. TCRdb fed the 5' RACE reads into MiXCR, producing one record per CDR3 protein. The sample carries about 57,000 distinct CDR3 sequences, 12% recorded once. The sequencing sample was made of PBMCs or a T cell subset sorted from them (not recorded which). These receptors were obtained from a man between 18 and 35 years old who had mild COVID-19 (a few samples of this study predate the infection). Cell type and time point are not known.

This clonotype was seen more than once but under ten times. The rearrangement uses TRBV7-9 and TRBJ2-2; D unclear. Germline V CDR1 and CDR2: SEHNR, FQNEAQ (reference sequence). This CDR3 has 13 amino acids. The CDR3 nucleotides are TGTGCATATGGAGACGCGAACACCGGGGAGCTGTTTTTT. Protein sequence: CAYGDANTGELFF. Using reference TRBV7-9 and TRBJ2-2 for the parts outside the CDR3, the full variable domain is DTGVSQNPRHKITKRGQNVTFRCDPISEHNRLYWYRQTLGQGPEFLTYFQNEAQLEKSRLLSDRFSAERPKGSFSTLEIQRTEQGDSAMYLCAYGDANTGELFFGEGSRLTVL.

The table lists this clonotype with many counts. The chain uses TRBV27 and TRBJ2-1; no clear D. Germline V lookup: CDR1 MNHEY, CDR2 SMNVEV (reference sequence). The CDR3 spans 13 residues. V shed 6 bases and J shed 5 bases, with 11 bases lying between them. CDR3 in amino acids: CASRSGLDNEQFF. In DNA, the CDR3 is TGTGCCAGCAGATCCGGGTTAGACAATGAGCAGTTCTTC.

The V gene is TRBV28, the J gene TRBJ1-4; maybe TRBD1 (6 bases). In germline, CDR1 is MDHEN, CDR2 SYDVKM. V was clipped by 8 bases and J by 10 bases, with 11 bases between them. The CDR3 is 11 residues long. In DNA form, the CDR3 reads TGTGCCAGCGGGGGCGACGGAAAACTGTTTTTT. This translates into CASGGDGKLFF.

This clonotype was observed a few times. The V and J genes are TRBV28 and TRBJ1-4, with unresolved D. Germline values: CDR1 MDHEN, CDR2 SYDVKM. Trimming took off 2 bases at V and 8 bases at J, with 9 bases between the two ends. CDR3 length: 13 residues. The CDR3 is CASSLVGVEKLFF. The CDR3, as DNA: TGTGCCAGCAGTTTAGTTGGGGTGGAAAAACTGTTTTTT. Variable domain in full (rest from reference TRBV28 and TRBJ1-4): DVKVTQSSRYLVKRTGEKVFLECVQDMDHENMFWYRQDPGLGLRLIYFSYDVKMKEKGDIPEGYSVSREKKERFSLILESASTNQTSMYLCASSLVGVEKLFFGSGTQLSVL.

The CDR3 loop reads CASSQLRIIRGLDTGELFF. The CDR3 bases are TGCGCCAGCAGCCAGCTTCGAATCATCAGGGGGCTCGACACCGGGGAGCTGTTTTTT. The chain joins TRBV4-1 to TRBJ2-2, with 8 positions matching TRBD1. Germline CDR1 reads MGHRA; CDR2 reads YSYEKL. Unmatched junction bases numbered 15, after V lost 3 bases and J lost 3 bases. CDR3 size: 19 residues.

The chain employs TRBV20-1 and TRBJ2-1, with D tentatively TRBD1 or TRBD2 (6 bases each). The V end was cut by 4 bases, the J end by 0 bases, with 16 bases between. The CDR3 contains 16 residues. Germline values: CDR1 DFQATT, CDR2 SNEGSKA (reference sequence). CDR3 loop: CSATPTGAPSYNEQFF. CDR3 sequence (DNA): TGCAGTGCTACCCCTACGGGGGCCCCCTCCTACAATGAGCAGTTCTTC.

The J gene is TRBJ2-3, the V gene TRBV5-5, with D unresolved. The V end was cut by 4 bases, the J end by 1 base, with 7 bases between. This CDR3 has 13 amino acids. Germline CDR1 SGHKS, CDR2 YYEKEE (reference sequence). This chain's CDR3 is CASSLGRTDTQYF. The CDR3 coding sequence is TGTGCCAGCAGCCTGGGCCGCACAGATACGCAGTATTTT.

The gene calls are TRBV7-9 and TRBJ1-2; the match to TRBD1 covers 7 bases. The trim removed 2 bases at V and 7 bases at J, leaving 4 bases unmatched. The V gene's germline CDR1 is SEHNR and CDR2 FQNEAQ (reference sequence). The CDR3 runs 13 residues. The CDR3 bases are TGTGCCAGCAGCTTAAGAGGGGGCGGTGGCTACACCTTC. It translates to CASSLRGGGGYTF.

The gene calls are TRBV20-1 and TRBJ1-5, with a possible D match to TRBD1 (5 bases). This CDR3 is built from 13 residues. Between the trimmed V and J ends, which lost 6 bases and 4 bases, there was a span of 13 bases. The germline gives CDR1 DFQATT, CDR2 SNEGSKA (reference sequence). The CDR3 DNA follows: TGCAGTGCCCGGGACCGAGAAAATCAGCCCCAGCATTTT. Protein sequence: CSARDRENQPQHF.

This clonotype was recorded a few times. The rearrangement joins TRBV12-3 or TRBV12-4 to TRBJ1-1; D gene uncertain. With 3 bases removed from V and 3 bases from J, the gap between germline ends came to 8 bases. CDR3 length: 13 amino acids. CDR3: CASSFTSDTEAFF. CDR3 nucleotide sequence: TGTGCCAGCAGTTTCACCAGTGACACTGAAGCTTTCTTT.

The chain recombines TRBV7-7 with TRBJ1-1; tentative D call: TRBD1 (5 bases). Trimming took off 5 bases at V and 1 base at J, with 8 bases between the two ends. The CDR3 length is 13 residues. The germline gives CDR1 SSHAT, CDR2 FNYEAQ (reference sequence). CDR3 DNA sequence: TGTGCCAGCAGCAATGACAGGAACACTGAAGCTTTCTTT. Amino acids: CASSNDRNTEAFF.

The CDR3 here is CASSPLAGEPKIKETQYF. The CDR3, as DNA: TGTGCCAGCAGTCCACTAGCGGGGGAACCAAAAATCAAAGAGACCCAGTACTTC. This chain connects TRBV6-6 to TRBJ2-5, with 11 bases identical to TRBD2. V was clipped by 5 bases and J by 3 bases; unmatched bases: 14. Per the germline V gene, CDR1 is MNHNY and CDR2 is SVGAGI (reference sequence). The CDR3 spans 18 residues.

The table lists this clonotype with many counts. J is TRBJ2-3 and V is TRBV11-2; D is unclear. Germline CDR1 SGHAT, CDR2 FQNNGV. This CDR3 spans 16 amino acids. Deletions cut 4 bases from V and 0 bases from J, with 14 bases between. CDR3 region: CASSSQAITSTDTQYF. DNA for the CDR3: TGTGCCAGCAGCTCCCAAGCTATTACTAGCACAGATACGCAGTATTTT.

This clonotype was picked up a small number of times. J is TRBJ1-5 and V is TRBV20-1; a possible D gene is TRBD1 (5 bases). The CDR3 runs to 14 residues. Trimming shortened V by 3 bases and J by 3 bases, and 12 bases separated the two germline ends. Looked up from germline, CDR1 is DFQATT and CDR2 is SNEGSKA (reference sequence). The CDR3 here is CSAREGHVNQPQHF. In DNA form, the CDR3 reads TGCAGTGCTAGGGAGGGGCACGTCAATCAGCCCCAGCATTTT.

The chain employs TRBV4-3 and TRBJ2-5; 8 bases fit TRBD2. The germline CDR1 and CDR2 sequences are LGHNA and YSLEER. J was trimmed by 5 bases and V by 3 bases; bases with no gene match: 14. The CDR3 totals 17 residues. In nucleotides, the CDR3 is TGCGCCAGCAGCCAGGCCTCGTCGCGGGGGGCGGGGGAGACCCAGTACTTC. Its translation is CASSQASSRGAGETQYF.

The chain has TRBV24-1 and TRBJ2-2; no reliable D call. This CDR3 region has 16 residues. Looked up from germline, CDR1 is KGHDR and CDR2 is SFDVKD. The germline V and J ends were trimmed by 4 bases and 6 bases, with 17 bases remaining between them. CDR3 loop: CATSDPKLYEAGELFF. CDR3 sequence (DNA): TGTGCCACCAGTGACCCAAAGCTGTATGAGGCCGGGGAGCTGTTTTTT.

The chain uses TRBV5-8 and TRBJ1-5; no clear D gene. The CDR3 has 13 residues. Germline CDR1 reads SGHTS; CDR2 reads YDEGEE. The V end lost 4 bases, the J end lost 0 bases, and 5 bases lay between the germline ends. The CDR3 is CASSPDSNQPQHF. The CDR3 DNA follows: TGTGCCAGCAGCCCCGATAGCAATCAGCCCCAGCATTTT.

This chain links TRBV7-2 with TRBJ2-7; D possibly corresponds to TRBD2 (5 bases). The CDR3 loop spans 14 amino acids. The V and J ends lost 2 bases and 6 bases respectively, with 14 bases between them. The V gene's germline CDR1 is SGHTA and CDR2 FQGNSA. The CDR3 here is CASSLHGGSGEQYF. CDR3 in DNA: TGTGCCAGCAGCTTACACGGCGGGTCCGGCGAGCAGTACTTC. The complete variable domain, with remaining parts taken from reference TRBV7-2 and TRBJ2-7, reads GAGVSQSPSNKVTEKGKDVELRCDPISGHTALYWYRQSLGQGLEFLIYFQGNSAPDKSGLPSDRFSAERTGGSVSTLTIQRTQQEDSAVYLCASSLHGGSGEQYFGPGTRLTVT.

The CDR3 sequence: CASRTEHNQPQHF. CDR3 bases: TGTGCCAGCAGGACCGAGCACAATCAGCCCCAGCATTTT. The rearrangement uses TRBV6-1 and TRBJ1-5; D is unclear. V was shortened by 6 bases and J by 3 bases, with 9 bases between the two germline ends. CDR1 MNHNS and CDR2 SASEGT come from the germline V gene. CDR3 size: 13 residues.

This clonotype has just a few counts. V gene TRBV4-2 combines with J gene TRBJ2-3; TRBD2 matches at 15 bases. The germline CDR1 and CDR2 sequences are LGHNA and YNFKEQ. The CDR3 contains 19 residues. Trimming cost V 1 base and J 2 bases; bases outside gene matches: 7. CDR3 nucleotides: TGTGCCAGCAGCCAAGCCGGGACTAGCGGGGGGCTTTCCACAGATACGCAGTATTTT. It codes for CASSQAGTSGGLSTDTQYF.

The sample holds many counts of this clonotype. The CDR3 bases are TGTGCCAGCAGCTTAGATCCCGTAGGGACTGAAGCTTTCTTT. As protein: CASSLDPVGTEAFF. The genes are TRBV7-9 and TRBJ1-1, with D hard to call. The length of the CDR3 is 14 residues. In germline, CDR1 is SEHNR, CDR2 FQNEAQ (reference sequence). V was cut by 1 base and J by 5 bases, with 11 bases left in between.

This clonotype occurred a few times. The V and J genes are TRBV6-2 or TRBV6-3 and TRBJ1-2; possible D gene TRBD1, 5 bases. Looked up from germline, CDR1 is MNHEY and CDR2 is SVGEGT. The CDR3 runs to 13 residues. Trimming cost V 8 bases and J 3 bases, with 13 bases left between them. The DNA of the CDR3 is TGTGCCAGCGCTCGGGGCGCCGACTATGGCTACACCTTC. It is translated as CASARGADYGYTF.

Ten or more counts support this clonotype. This chain links TRBV5-1 with TRBJ2-5; possible D gene TRBD2, 5 bases. The CDR3 loop spans 14 amino acids. Germline V lookup: CDR1 SGHRS, CDR2 YFSETQ. Trimming removed 3 bases at V and 4 bases at J, with 13 bases between. Here the CDR3 DNA reads TGCGCCAGCAGCTCCCTGGACGGGGTAGAGACCCAGTACTTC. Its protein product is CASSSLDGVETQYF.

V and J are TRBV6-5 and TRBJ1-2, with a tentative D call TRBD1 (5 bases). CDR3 length: 13 amino acids. Germline assignment: CDR1 MNHEY and CDR2 SVGAGI. Trimming left V 0 bases short and J 7 bases short, with 9 bases between. The CDR3 DNA follows: TGTGCCAGCAGTTACTCGGGGCAGTTTGGCTACACCTTC. The encoded protein is CASSYSGQFGYTF.

This clonotype has a count of ten or more. The chain has TRBV5-1 and TRBJ2-3; D perhaps matches TRBD1 (5 bases). The germline V gene has CDR1 SGHRS and CDR2 YFSETQ. V was clipped by 1 base and J by 5 bases, with 17 bases between them. The CDR3 length is 16 residues. CDR3 protein: CASSLLESGQGDTQYF. In DNA, the CDR3 is TGCGCCAGCAGCTTGCTGGAATCTGGGCAGGGAGATACGCAGTATTTT.